Listed here are 31 T cell receptor beta chains from one sample, sequenced in a study of cytotoxic CD8 clonotypes in ibrutinib-treated CLL. Sequencing used immunoSEQ multiplex PCR; TCRdb keeps in-frame clones, though not all of them. This sample carries tens of thousands of clones, under 75% of them seen once, and the ten largest clones take 9.5% to 15%. This sample comprised PBMCs, obtained after 12 months of ibrutinib treatment. These receptors all stem from a human donor with chronic lymphocytic leukemia.

The rearrangement joins TRBV7-3 to TRBJ1-6; D perhaps matches TRBD1 (6 bases). V lost 5 bases and J 6 bases, leaving 14 bases between the germline ends. In germline, CDR1 is SGHTA, CDR2 FQGTGA. The length of the CDR3 is 15 residues. The CDR3 region has the DNA TGTGCCAGCAGCCCGAGGGGGGGATTTAATTCACCCCTCCACTTT. Its protein is CASSPRGGFNSPLHF.

The genes are TRBV6-5 and TRBJ2-1; the match to TRBD2 covers 12 bases. The CDR3 consists of 15 residues. V lost 4 bases and J lost 7; bases outside the gene matches: 5. Germline lookup yields CDR1 MNHEY and CDR2 SVGAGI. The CDR3 protein is CASSSSGGAGNEQFF. DNA of the CDR3: TGTGCCAGCAGTTCTAGCGGGGGGGCCGGTAATGAGCAGTTCTTC.

This clone was seen just once. The genes are TRBV12-5 and TRBJ1-1; D gene unclear. Trimming removed 7 bases from V and 0 bases from J, with 12 bases in between. CDR1 and CDR2 (germline): LGHNT, FRNRAP. The CDR3 has 14 residues. CDR3 region: CASVQPGLNTEAFF. In nucleotides, the CDR3 is TGTGCTAGTGTCCAGCCCGGACTGAACACTGAAGCTTTCTTT.

This clone was found once. This chain uses TRBV7-3 with TRBJ2-5; 8 bases agree with TRBD2. Trimming at V came to 4 bases and at J to 4 bases, leaving 8 bases not matched to a gene. Germline V lookup: CDR1 SGHTA, CDR2 FQGTGA. The CDR3 has 15 amino acids. The CDR3 sequence is CASSWGLEALETQYF. The CDR3, as DNA: TGTGCCAGCAGCTGGGGACTAGAGGCTTTAGAGACCCAGTACTTC.

This chain links TRBV4-2 with TRBJ2-3, with 7 bases lining up with TRBD1. Germline CDR1 is LGHNA and CDR2 is YNFKEQ. The CDR3 covers 17 residues. Trimming cost V 0 bases and J 4 bases; bases outside gene matches: 10. CDR3 sequence (DNA): TGTGCCAGCAGCCAAGATAGTCGACAGGGAGTAGCAGATACGCAGTATTTT. Protein product: CASSQDSRQGVADTQYF.

The chain combines TRBV5-6 with TRBJ2-3, with 10 bases matching TRBD2. Trimming removed 1 base from V and 2 bases from J; junction bases left unmatched: 10. The CDR3 consists of 18 residues. Germline loops: CDR1 SGHDT, CDR2 YYEEEE. The CDR3 DNA follows: TGTGCCAGCAGCTTGATAGCGGGGGGACCACGCTACACAGATACGCAGTATTTT. This gives the protein CASSLIAGGPRYTDTQYF.

The V and J genes are TRBV11-2 and TRBJ2-1, with TRBD2 matching over 15 bases. V dropped 0 bases and J dropped 4; count of bases not matched to a gene: 7. CDR3 size: 19 residues. CDR1 is SGHAT and CDR2 is FQNNGV in the germline V gene. CDR3 sequence (DNA): TGTGCCAGCAGCTTAGATGGACTAGCGGGGGGGCCTACTTACAATGAGCAGTTCTTC. Protein product: CASSLDGLAGGPTYNEQFF.

This clone was seen more than once but under ten times. This chain links TRBV10-3 with TRBJ2-1; 11 bases fit TRBD2. The CDR3 loop spans 15 amino acids. Trimming removed 4 bases from V and 3 bases from J; junction bases left unmatched: 2. The germline V gene encodes CDR1 ENHRY and CDR2 SYGVKD. The CDR3 reads CAISVAGGLYNEQFF. The DNA of the CDR3 is TGTGCCATCAGTGTAGCGGGGGGGCTCTACAATGAGCAGTTCTTC.

This clone was recorded only once. The chain employs TRBV6-4 and TRBJ1-1; D is unresolved. Trimming removed 0 bases from V and 4 bases from J, with 15 bases in between. The CDR3 is 16 residues long. CDR1 and CDR2 from the germline V gene are MRHNA and SNTAGT. CDR3 coding DNA: TGTGCCAGCAGTGACTCACTGCTTCTCGGAAGCACTGAAGCTTTCTTT. Translating it yields CASSDSLLLGSTEAFF.

The chain couples TRBV19 to TRBJ1-1, with D perhaps matching TRBD1 (6 bases). CDR1 is LNHDA and CDR2 is SQIVND in the germline V gene (reference sequence). Trimming cost V 7 bases and J 0 bases, with 18 bases left between them. CDR3 length equals 16 residues. Here the CDR3 reads CASTRGGRPLNTEAFF. The DNA for the CDR3 is TGTGCCAGTACCCGAGGGGGACGGCCCCTGAACACTGAAGCTTTCTTT.

The chain carries TRBV27 and TRBJ2-7, with D perhaps TRBD2 (6 bases). CDR3 length equals 14 residues. Between the trimmed V and J ends, which lost 4 bases and 9 bases, there was a span of 19 bases. Germline assignment: CDR1 MNHEY and CDR2 SMNVEV (reference sequence). The CDR3 protein is CASSSWQGGWMQYF. The CDR3 bases are TGTGCCAGCAGTTCCTGGCAGGGAGGCTGGATGCAGTACTTC.

This chain joins TRBV7-9 and TRBJ1-5; D call uncertain. The CDR3 is made up of 15 amino acids. Germline V gene sequence: CDR1 SEHNR, CDR2 FQNEAQ (reference sequence). Deletions cut 5 bases from V and 3 bases from J, with 14 bases between. The CDR3 DNA reads as TGTGCCAGCAGCCCTGGGCGGGCCTCCAATCAGCCCCAGCATTTT. This gives the protein CASSPGRASNQPQHF.

The chain is built from TRBV7-3 and TRBJ1-4; 10 bases match TRBD1. Trimming took 4 bases from V and 8 from J; bases not matched to a gene: 1. Per germline, CDR1 SGHTA and CDR2 FQGTGA. The CDR3 has 13 amino acids. This chain's CDR3 is CASSWGQGEKLFF. The DNA of the CDR3 is TGTGCCAGCAGCTGGGGACAGGGGGAAAAACTGTTTTTT.

The chain joins TRBV6-5 to TRBJ2-5; D remains unclear. Germline V lookup: CDR1 MNHEY, CDR2 SVGAGI. This CDR3 spans 14 amino acids. V was trimmed by 0 bases and J by 0 bases, leaving 5 bases between them. The CDR3 bases are TGTGCCAGCAGTTACTCGGGGAACCAAGAGACCCAGTACTTC. Translated: CASSYSGNQETQYF.

This clone has only a few counts. Here the CDR3 reads CASSSGTSRSGYTF. The CDR3 nucleotides read TGTGCCAGCAGTTCGGGGACATCCCGTTCCGGCTACACCTTC. The V gene is TRBV27, the J gene TRBJ1-2; possibly TRBD1 for D (6 bases). CDR3 size: 14 residues. The ends were cut back, 4 bases at V and 8 bases at J, with 17 bases in the middle. Germline assignment: CDR1 MNHEY and CDR2 SMNVEV (reference sequence).

The chain carries TRBV12-5 and TRBJ2-1; D unresolved. The CDR3 has 14 residues. The V and J ends lost 1 base and 6 bases respectively, with 10 bases between them. CDR1 is LGHNT and CDR2 is FRNRAP in the germline V gene. Here the CDR3 reads CASGLGSSRNEQFF. The DNA for the CDR3 is TGTGCTAGTGGTTTGGGGAGTAGCCGCAATGAGCAGTTCTTC.

The chain employs TRBV7-8 and TRBJ1-6; D perhaps matches TRBD1 (6 bases). The V end lost 4 bases, the J end lost 4 bases, and 11 bases lay between the germline ends. The CDR3 loop spans 15 amino acids. The V gene's germline CDR1 is SGHVS and CDR2 FQNEAQ. The CDR3 spells CASSWEQGYNSPLHF. The CDR3 DNA reads TGTGCCAGCAGCTGGGAACAGGGTTATAATTCACCCCTCCACTTT.

The J gene is TRBJ2-5, the V gene TRBV12-5; either TRBD1 or TRBD2 may supply D (7 bases each). V was clipped by 2 bases and J by 5 bases, with 12 bases between them. From germline, CDR1 is LGHNT and CDR2 FRNRAP. The CDR3 is made up of 14 amino acids. CDR3 sequence (DNA): TGTGCTAGTGGTTTGTCAGGGGGGGGCGAGACCCAGTACTTC. This sequence encodes CASGLSGGGETQYF.

This sequence joins TRBV5-1 and TRBJ2-1, with D maybe TRBD2 (6 bases). The CDR3 length is 14 residues. The germline V and J ends were trimmed by 7 bases and 2 bases, with 13 bases remaining between them. Germline V CDR1 and CDR2: SGHRS, YFSETQ. CDR3: CASGDGGAYNEQFF. In DNA form, the CDR3 reads TGCGCCAGCGGCGATGGAGGGGCCTACAATGAGCAGTTCTTC.

This chain joins TRBV5-5 and TRBJ1-5; D call uncertain. CDR1 is SGHKS and CDR2 is YYEKEE in the germline V gene (reference sequence). Trimming took 4 bases from V and 0 from J, leaving 11 bases between them. This CDR3 has 15 residues. In DNA, the CDR3 is TGTGCCAGCAGCCCCTATAGGGATAGCAATCAGCCCCAGCATTTT. It yields the protein CASSPYRDSNQPQHF.

This clone has just one count. This chain uses TRBV19 with TRBJ1-6; 7 bases align to TRBD1. The trim removed 3 bases at V and 8 bases at J, leaving 7 bases unmatched. Per the germline V gene, CDR1 is LNHDA and CDR2 is SQIVND (reference sequence). CDR3 length equals 15 residues. In nucleotides, the CDR3 is TGTGCCAGTAGTATCGGGACAGTCCAGGATTCACCCCTCCACTTT. Its protein product is CASSIGTVQDSPLHF.

The V and J genes are TRBV19 and TRBJ2-3; the D gene is possibly TRBD1 (6 bases). The germline CDR1 and CDR2 sequences are LNHDA and SQIVND (reference sequence). V lost 5 bases to trimming and J lost 0 bases, with 15 bases between them. CDR3 length: 16 residues. The CDR3 DNA is TGTGCCAGTAGTGTGGGACACGCACTAAGCACAGATACGCAGTATTTT. It specifies CASSVGHALSTDTQYF.

The rearrangement joins TRBV11-3 to TRBJ2-1; D gene unclear. Germline lookup yields CDR1 SGHNT and CDR2 YENEEA. Trimming left V 2 bases short and J 9 bases short, with 8 bases between. This CDR3 has 12 residues. The CDR3 reads CASSLYSSEQFF. The CDR3 DNA reads as TGTGCCAGCAGCTTATACAGCTCTGAGCAGTTCTTC.

The J gene is TRBJ2-2, the V gene TRBV7-2, with 8 bases identical to TRBD1. Per the germline V gene, CDR1 is SGHTA and CDR2 is FQGNSA. The CDR3 runs to 14 residues. V lost 5 bases, J lost 7 bases, and 6 bases stayed unmatched. As DNA, the CDR3 is TGTGCCAGCAGCCCTAACAGGGGGAGCGGGGAGCTGTTTTTT. It encodes CASSPNRGSGELFF.

V is TRBV6-1 and J is TRBJ1-1; the D is unclear. Germline CDR1 and CDR2: MNHNS and SASEGT. CDR3 length: 13 amino acids. Trimming removed 8 bases at V and 0 bases at J, with 10 bases between. The CDR3 reads CASQKTVNTEAFF. The CDR3 DNA is TGTGCCAGCCAAAAAACAGTGAACACTGAAGCTTTCTTT.

This clone came up a few times. The V call is TRBV9, the J call TRBJ1-5, with a tentative D call TRBD1 (6 bases). The CDR3 length is 15 residues. CDR1 and CDR2 from the germline V gene are SGDLS and YYNGEE. V dropped 3 bases and J dropped 2 bases, with 12 bases sitting between them. The CDR3 DNA follows: TGTGCCAGCAGCGCTACAGGGTTTCGCAATCAGCCCCAGCATTTT. This codes for CASSATGFRNQPQHF.

The CDR3 nucleotides read TGCGCCAGCAGCCACCCGGACACTAGCACAGATACGCAGTATTTT. Its protein is CASSHPDTSTDTQYF. This rearrangement joins TRBV5-1 to TRBJ2-3; weak D call: TRBD1 (5 bases). V shed 4 bases and J shed 0 bases, with 12 bases lying between them. There are 15 residues in the CDR3. CDR1 is SGHRS, CDR2 YFSETQ, per germline. Full variable domain (rest looked up from reference TRBV5-1 and TRBJ2-3): KAGVTQTPRYLIKTRGQQVTLSCSPISGHRSVSWYQQTPGQGLQFLFEYFSETQRNKGNFPGRFSGRQFSNSRSEMNVSTLELGDSALYLCASSHPDTSTDTQYFGPGTRLTVL.

This chain links TRBV5-6 with TRBJ1-6, with 8 bases lining up with TRBD1. CDR1 is SGHDT and CDR2 is YYEEEE in the germline V gene. Trimming took 2 bases from V and 7 from J; bases not matched to a gene: 8. This CDR3 contains 16 residues. CDR3 loop: CASSFRTGTINSPLHF. CDR3 bases: TGTGCCAGCAGCTTTAGGACAGGGACGATCAATTCACCCCTCCACTTT.

The J gene is TRBJ1-6, the V gene TRBV5-4; D might be TRBD1 (5 bases). V was pared by 0 bases and J by 0 bases, with 10 bases between. The germline gives CDR1 SGHNT, CDR2 YYREEE (reference sequence). This CDR3 has 17 residues. The CDR3 DNA follows: TGTGCCAGCAGCTTGGCCGGGGGGAGCTCCTATAATTCACCCCTCCACTTT. Translation gives CASSLAGGSSYNSPLHF.

This clone showed up just a few times. This rearrangement joins TRBV7-6 to TRBJ2-7, with TRBD1 matching over 12 bases. V gave up 1 base and J gave up 6 bases; unmatched junction bases: 4. CDR1 SGHVS and CDR2 FNYEAQ come from the germline V gene. The CDR3 runs 15 residues. The CDR3 here is CASSLGGQGAIEQYF. The CDR3 coding sequence is TGTGCCAGCAGCTTAGGGGGACAGGGGGCGATCGAGCAGTACTTC. Combining the CDR3 with reference TRBV7-6 and TRBJ2-7 gives the whole variable domain GAGVSQSPRYKVTKRGQDVALRCDPISGHVSLYWYRQALGQGPEFLTYFNYEAQQDKSGLPNDRFSAERPEGSISTLTIQRTEQRDSAMYRCASSLGGQGAIEQYFGPGTRLTVT.

This clone has only a few counts. V gene TRBV18 combines with J gene TRBJ1-5, with D perhaps TRBD1 (6 bases). Germline V gene lookup returns CDR1 KGHSH and CDR2 LQKENI. This CDR3 comprises 13 residues. Trimming cost V 6 bases and J 5 bases, with 11 bases left between them. The CDR3 sequence: CASSQDSDQPQHF. The CDR3 DNA reads as TGTGCCAGCTCTCAGGACAGCGATCAGCCCCAGCATTTT.